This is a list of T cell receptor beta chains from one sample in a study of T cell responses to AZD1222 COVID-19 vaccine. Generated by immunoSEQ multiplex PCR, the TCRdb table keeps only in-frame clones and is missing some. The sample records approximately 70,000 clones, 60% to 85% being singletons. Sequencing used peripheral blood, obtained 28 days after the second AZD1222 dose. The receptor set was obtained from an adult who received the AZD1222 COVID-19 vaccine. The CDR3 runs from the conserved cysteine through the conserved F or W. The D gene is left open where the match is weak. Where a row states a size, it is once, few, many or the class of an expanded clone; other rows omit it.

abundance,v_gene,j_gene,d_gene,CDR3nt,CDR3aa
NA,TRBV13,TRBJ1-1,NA,TGTGCCAGCAGCTTTGGTCAGGGCTCAGCTTTCTTT,CASSFGQGSAFF
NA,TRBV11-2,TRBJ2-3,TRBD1,TGTGCCAGCAGCTTAGTAACAGGGGGAGATACGCAGTATTTT,CASSLVTGGDTQYF
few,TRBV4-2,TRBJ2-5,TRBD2,TGTGCCAGCAGCCTTATAGCGGGGGGAAGAGAGACCCAGTACTTC,CASSLIAGGRETQYF
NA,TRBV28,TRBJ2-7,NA,TGTGCCAGCGTTGGCCCCGGGCCCTACGAGCAGTACTTC,CASVGPGPYEQYF
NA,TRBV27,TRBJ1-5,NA,TGTGCCAGCGGATGGGGTAGCAATCAGCCCCAGCATTTT,CASGWGSNQPQHF
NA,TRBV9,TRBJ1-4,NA,TGTGCCAGCAGCGTAGAAAGGCAGGGGAATGAAAAACTGTTTTTT,CASSVERQGNEKLFF
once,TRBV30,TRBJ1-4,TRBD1,TGTGCCTGGAGTGCACCGGGACAGAATGAAAAACTGTTTTTT,CAWSAPGQNEKLFF
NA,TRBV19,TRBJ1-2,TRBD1,TGTGCCAGTAGCGGACAGGAGTTCTATGGCTACACCTTC,CASSGQEFYGYTF
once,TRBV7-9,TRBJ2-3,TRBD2,TGTGCCAGCAGCCAGGGACTAGCGGAGCGCATGAATACGCAGTATTTT,CASSQGLAERMNTQYF
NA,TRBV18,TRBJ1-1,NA,TGTGCCAGCTCACCAGGGGAGAACACTGAAGCTTTCTTT,CASSPGENTEAFF
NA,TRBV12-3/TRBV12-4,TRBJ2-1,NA,TGTGCCAGCAGTTTAGCGGGAAATGAGCAGTTCTTC,CASSLAGNEQFF
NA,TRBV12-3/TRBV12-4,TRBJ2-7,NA,TGTGCCAGCAGTTCAGGGGCCGCTTTGGAGCAGTACTTC,CASSSGAALEQYF
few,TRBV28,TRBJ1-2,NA,TGTGCCAGCAGCGTCTCTCGGGACTATGGCTACACCTTC,CASSVSRDYGYTF
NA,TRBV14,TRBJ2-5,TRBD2,TGTGCCAGCAGCCAAGATCGGGGACTAACGGAGACCCAGTACTTC,CASSQDRGLTETQYF
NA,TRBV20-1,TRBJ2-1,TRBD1,TGCAGTGCTAGTTTCCAGGGGGCTTGGGAGCAGTTCTTC,CSASFQGAWEQFF
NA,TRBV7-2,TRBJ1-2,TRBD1,TGTGCCAGCAGCCAGGGGGAGGGGCCCGATGGCTACACCTTC,CASSQGEGPDGYTF
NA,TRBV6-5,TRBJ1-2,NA,TGTGCCAGCAGACCCCAGGGTTCTGCCTATGGCTACACCTTC,CASRPQGSAYGYTF
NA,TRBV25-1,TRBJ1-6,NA,TGTGCCAGCAGCCCGGGACAAAAATTACCCCTCCACTTT,CASSPGQKLPLHF
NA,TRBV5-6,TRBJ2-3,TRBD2,TGTGCCAGCAGCTCAAGCGGGGGGGCCTGGGATACGCAGTATTTT,CASSSSGGAWDTQYF
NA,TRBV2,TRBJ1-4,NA,TGTGCCAGCAGTGAAACTCCAGGAATTAATGAAAAACTGTTTTTT,CASSETPGINEKLFF
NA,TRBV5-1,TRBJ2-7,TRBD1,TGCGCCAGCAGCTTGGGGACAGGGGGCATCTACGAGCAGTACTTC,CASSLGTGGIYEQYF
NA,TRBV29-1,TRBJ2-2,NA,TGCAGCGTTGAAACGGGGCAGGGGTACACCGGGGAGCTGTTTTTT,CSVETGQGYTGELFF
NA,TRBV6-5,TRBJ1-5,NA,TGTGCCAGCCTGACGGGGAATCAGCCCCAGCATTTT,CASLTGNQPQHF
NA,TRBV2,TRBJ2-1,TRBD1,TGTGCCAGCACCCCCACCGGGACAGGGGGGTATGAGCAGTTCTTC,CASTPTGTGGYEQFF
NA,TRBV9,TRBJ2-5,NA,TGTGCCAGCAGCGTAGTAGGTCTAGGACAAGAGACCCAGTACTTC,CASSVVGLGQETQYF
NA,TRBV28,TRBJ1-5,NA,TGTGCCAGCAGTCCGGGACCCCCTGGAGGCAATCAGCCCCAGCATTTT,CASSPGPPGGNQPQHF
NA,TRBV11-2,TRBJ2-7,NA,TGTGCCAGCAGCTTAAGTGACGGATCCTACGAGCAGTACTTC,CASSLSDGSYEQYF
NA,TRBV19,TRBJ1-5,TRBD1,TGTGCCAGTAGTATAGGGGCAGGGGGCCGTCAGCCCCAGCATTTT,CASSIGAGGRQPQHF
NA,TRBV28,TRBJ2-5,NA,TGTGCCAGCAGTTTACAGATTCAAGAGACCCAGTACTTC,CASSLQIQETQYF
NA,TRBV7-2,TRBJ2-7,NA,TGTGCCAGCAGCTTCTTAAAGGACTACGAGCAGTACTTC,CASSFLKDYEQYF
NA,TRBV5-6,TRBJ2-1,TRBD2,TGTGCCAGCAGCCTTGGGACTAGCCCCTATGAGCAGTTCTTC,CASSLGTSPYEQFF
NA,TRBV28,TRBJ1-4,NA,TGTGCCAGCAGTTTGGTCGGCAGGAGAAATGAAAAACTGTTTTTT,CASSLVGRRNEKLFF
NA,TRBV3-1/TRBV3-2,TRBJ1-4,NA,TGTGCCAGCAGCCAGCGACTGGCTCGTGAAAAACTGTTTTTT,CASSQRLAREKLFF
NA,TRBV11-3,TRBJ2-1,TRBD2,TGTGCCAGCAGCCCCCCCGGTAGCGGGGGGAAGTATGAGCAGTTCTTC,CASSPPGSGGKYEQFF
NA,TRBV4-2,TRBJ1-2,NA,TGTGCCAGCAGCCAAGATGTGTCAGCTTCTGGCTACACCTTC,CASSQDVSASGYTF
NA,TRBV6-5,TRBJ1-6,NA,TGTGCCAGCAATTTAAGTGGGGGGAATTCACCCCTCCACTTT,CASNLSGGNSPLHF